The 16 T cell receptor beta chains listed next were all sequenced from one sample in a study of blood T cell repertoires in COVID-19. Profiled with immunoSEQ multiplex PCR; TCRdb holds only in-frame clones, not every one. This sample has under 200,000 clones; roughly four fifths occur once, and the top ten carry about 5.7%. The sequenced material came from peripheral blood. Receptor source: a woman aged 40 to 49 with acute or convalescent COVID-19.

The genes are TRBV7-3 and TRBJ1-1; D is possibly TRBD1 (5 bases). Germline V gene lookup returns CDR1 SGHTA and CDR2 FQGTGA. The length of the CDR3 is 13 residues. V was cut by 5 bases and J by 7 bases, with 14 bases left in between. CDR3 coding DNA: TGTGCCAGCAGCCGCAGACAGCCCCATGAAGCTTTCTTT. It specifies CASSRRQPHEAFF.

J is TRBJ2-5 and V is TRBV5-4; 8 bases are a match to TRBD1. With 3 bases clipped from V and 4 bases from J, the junction kept 14 bases outside the gene matches. Per germline, CDR1 SGHNT and CDR2 YYREEE (reference sequence). The CDR3 runs to 17 residues. CDR3 DNA sequence: TGTGCCAGCAGCTCTACCGGAGGGGACAGGAGTATAGAGACCCAGTACTTC. Translation gives CASSSTGGDRSIETQYF.

The V and J genes are TRBV7-9 and TRBJ1-2; D unclear. The CDR3 consists of 13 residues. Germline values: CDR1 SEHNR, CDR2 FQNEAQ (reference sequence). V was pared by 1 base and J by 4 bases, with 7 bases between. CDR3 in amino acids: CASSLGASYGYTF. The CDR3 DNA follows: TGTGCCAGCAGCTTAGGGGCGTCCTATGGCTACACCTTC.

The rearrangement links TRBV24-1 to TRBJ2-5, with D possibly being TRBD2 (5 bases). The CDR3 covers 14 residues. The V end was cut by 3 bases, the J end by 2 bases, with 9 bases between. Germline assignment: CDR1 KGHDR and CDR2 SFDVKD. The CDR3 reads CATSDAGVQETQYF. CDR3 coding DNA: TGTGCCACCAGTGATGCCGGGGTGCAAGAGACCCAGTACTTC.

The chain recombines TRBV4-2 with TRBJ1-4, with D possibly matching TRBD1 (6 bases). The CDR3 extends over 14 amino acids. CDR1 and CDR2 from the germline V gene are LGHNA and YNFKEQ. The germline V and J ends were trimmed by 4 bases and 5 bases, with 11 bases remaining between them. Here the CDR3 reads CASSPWGTNEKLFF. The DNA for the CDR3 is TGTGCCAGCAGCCCATGGGGGACAAATGAAAAACTGTTTTTT.

This clone came up once. This sequence joins TRBV7-9 and TRBJ1-1; 9 bases align to TRBD1. CDR3 length equals 13 residues. Germline CDR1 SEHNR, CDR2 FQNEAQ (reference sequence). The ends lost 1 base at V and 11 bases at J; junction bases unmatched: 5. CDR3 in amino acids: CASSLGTGVQAFF. CDR3 DNA: TGTGCCAGCAGCTTAGGGACAGGGGTGCAGGCTTTCTTT.

The chain combines TRBV5-4 with TRBJ2-7; TRBD2 matches 8 bases. CDR1 is SGHNT, CDR2 YYREEE, per germline (reference sequence). The length of the CDR3 is 15 residues. Trimming removed 6 bases from V and 3 bases from J; junction bases left unmatched: 11. CDR3 region: CASTGEVREVYEQYF. CDR3 nucleotides: TGTGCCAGCACAGGTGAGGTGCGGGAGGTCTACGAGCAGTACTTC.

V and J are TRBV25-1 and TRBJ2-3; D possibly corresponds to TRBD2 (6 bases). The germline gives CDR1 MGHDK, CDR2 SYGVNS. The length of the CDR3 is 14 residues. V was clipped by 3 bases and J by 3 bases, with 10 bases between them. CDR3 region: CASSETSWTDTQYF. Written as DNA, the CDR3 is TGTGCCAGCAGTGAGACTAGTTGGACAGATACGCAGTATTTT.

This sequence joins TRBV5-4 and TRBJ1-1; tentatively, D is TRBD1 (6 bases). Between the trimmed V and J ends, which lost 0 bases and 3 bases, there was a span of 15 bases. The germline V gene encodes CDR1 SGHNT and CDR2 YYREEE (reference sequence). The CDR3 contains 16 residues. As DNA, the CDR3 is TGTGCCAGCAGCTTGGGCTTGAGGGGGGGGTACACTGAAGCTTTCTTT. Translation gives CASSLGLRGGYTEAFF.

This clone was observed once. V and J are TRBV18 and TRBJ2-7, with a possible D match to TRBD1 (6 bases). V was shortened by 3 bases and J by 6 bases, with 15 bases between the two germline ends. Germline CDR1 reads KGHSH; CDR2 reads LQKENI. This CDR3 spans 14 amino acids. Here the CDR3 DNA reads TGTGCCAGCTCACCCCAGACAGGAGCTCTCGAGCAGTACTTC. Translation: CASSPQTGALEQYF.

The CDR3: CASSERLAGPYNEQFF. CDR3 DNA sequence: TGTGCCAGCAGTGAACGGCTAGCGGGACCGTACAATGAGCAGTTCTTC. The V and J genes are TRBV6-4 and TRBJ2-1, with 9 nucleotides matching TRBD2. Germline V CDR1 and CDR2: MRHNA, SNTAGT. The CDR3 is made up of 16 amino acids. V was clipped by 3 bases and J by 4 bases; unmatched bases: 7.

The chain employs TRBV5-4 and TRBJ2-2; D is ambiguous. The germline V gene has CDR1 SGHNT and CDR2 YYREEE (reference sequence). V lost 4 bases and J lost 0, with 10 bases in between. The CDR3 spans 15 residues. The CDR3 DNA reads as TGTGCCAGCAGCAGTAAACGGGCGAACACCGGGGAGCTGTTTTTT. Translated, it gives CASSSKRANTGELFF.

This clone was observed once. This sequence joins TRBV19 and TRBJ1-5; 10 nucleotides line up with TRBD1. The length of the CDR3 is 16 residues. Germline trimming cut 6 bases from V and 0 bases from J; bases unmatched to any gene: 5. Germline V lookup: CDR1 LNHDA, CDR2 SQIVND (reference sequence). The CDR3 is CASRDRGSTSNQPQHF. CDR3 nucleotides: TGTGCCAGTAGGGACAGGGGGTCGACTAGCAATCAGCCCCAGCATTTT.

This chain links TRBV6-5 with TRBJ1-5, with 7 bases identical to TRBD1. CDR3 length equals 16 residues. Germline CDR1 is MNHEY and CDR2 is SVGAGI. J was trimmed by 4 bases and V by 0 bases; bases with no gene match: 6. CDR3 nucleotide sequence: TGTGCCAGCAGTTACTCTGGGACAGCTCGGAATCAGCCCCAGCATTTT. This gives the protein CASSYSGTARNQPQHF.

This sequence joins TRBV19 and TRBJ1-1; D uncertain. Germline V lookup: CDR1 LNHDA, CDR2 SQIVND (reference sequence). Trimming shortened V by 6 bases and J by 0 bases, and 20 bases separated the two germline ends. This CDR3 comprises 17 residues. CDR3 coding DNA: TGTGCCAGTAGGCCTACAGCAAATCAACTTTTGAACACTGAAGCTTTCTTT. This encodes CASRPTANQLLNTEAFF.

About this clone itself: The junction differs from germline at one of its ends, possibly a read error. The chain is built from TRBV29-1 and TRBJ2-1; D call uncertain. Germline CDR1 is SQVTM and CDR2 is ANQGSEA. This CDR3 contains 14 residues. CDR3 region: CSVEAPGSSNEQFF. The CDR3 nucleotides are TGCAGCGTTGAAGCCCCCGGTTCCTCCAATGAGCAGTTCTTC.